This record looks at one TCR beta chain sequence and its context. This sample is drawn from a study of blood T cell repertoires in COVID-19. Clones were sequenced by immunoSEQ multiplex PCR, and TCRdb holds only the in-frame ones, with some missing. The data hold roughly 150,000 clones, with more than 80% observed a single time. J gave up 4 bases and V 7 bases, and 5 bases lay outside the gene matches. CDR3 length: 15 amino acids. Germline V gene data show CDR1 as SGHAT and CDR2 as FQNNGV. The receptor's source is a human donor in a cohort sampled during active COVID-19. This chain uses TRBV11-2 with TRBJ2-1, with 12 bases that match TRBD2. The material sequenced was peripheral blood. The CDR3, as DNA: TGTGCCAGCATCCCCGGACTAGCGGGGTACAATGAGCAGTTCTTC. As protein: CASIPGLAGYNEQFF.